The T cell receptor (beta chain) described here comes from a study of blood T cell repertoires in COVID-19 (dated by TCRdb to the early 2020s). Regarding the complete study: Samples covering the acute and convalescent phases of COVID-19 were provided by collaborators in the United States, Italy and Spain. The prospective study material was composed of cDNA or gDNA derived from T cells, B-cell-depleted T cells, or PBMCs. Subjects who had been exposed to COVID-19, were actively infected with it, or had recovered from it provided the deeply sampled blood TCRbeta repertoires that made up the dataset. A freely available public database, intended as a resource for researchers studying the immune response to SARS-CoV-2, is where the repertoires were released. The samples were drawn from two sources: the first 160 participants of the ongoing ImmuneRACE study, and some 1,300 subjects contributed by 6 global collaborators. Nearly every sample came with metadata listing a de-identified subject ID, COVID-19 status, age in years and sex. Where available, HLA class I and class II types were obtained from metadata supplied by the sample provider rather than from assay-based typing.

On this clone itself: No antigen is known for it. No clone much larger than this one lies a single base away; base qualities are absent.

TCRbeta CDR3 regions were amplified from genomic DNA using the immunoSEQ Assay, a bias-controlled multiplex PCR. Processing in the source paper ran as follows. Nucleated cell counts per sample were estimated from amplification of reference gene primers within the assay. To quantify the absolute abundance of each unique TCRbeta CDR3 rearrangement, sequence reads were collapsed and filtered. For each sample, productive Simpson clonality was calculated by taking the square root of Simpson's diversity index across productive rearrangements. TCRdb provides this immuneACCESS table in a form limited to in-frame rearrangements. Some clones are lacking; in checked studies, under half of them reflect an unresolved V gene, and why the rest are absent is not known. V and J calls and clone size come straight from that table; D and trimming were deduced from the DNA. Across this sample there are tens of thousands of clones, with around four fifths seen only once. The ten top clones hold approximately 5% of the sample.

The germline V gene yields MDHEN for CDR1 and SYDVKM for CDR2. The germline V end is reduced by 8 bases and the J end by 5 bases; junction bases left unmatched: 7. The CDR3, cysteine through phenylalanine, is 13 amino acids long. Only the CDR3 part of the read is kept: 39 bases, read in frame from the first base. What the work shows at the level of the full study, not this receptor alone: Clinical and demographic metadata were provided uncurated, with the amount varying by source and participant.

Whole blood was collected in K2EDTA tubes by collaborating institutions according to the institutions' own protocols. Collaborator samples were shipped for TCRbeta analysis as frozen whole blood, isolated PBMCs, or DNA extracted from either sample type. The clonotype was recovered from a man aged 65 to 85 with acute or convalescent COVID-19. Sequencing input: peripheral blood. The chain is assembled from TRBV28 and TRBJ1-2; 8 of the junction bases match TRBD1. The CDR3 region has the sequence CASGQGRAYGYTF. Here is the DNA: TGTGCCAGCGGACAGGGTCGAGCTTATGGCTACACCTTC.